A single sample is the source of the 30 T cell receptor beta chains below, sequenced in a study of T cell responses to AZD1222 COVID-19 vaccine. Method: immunoSEQ multiplex PCR; TCRdb's copy keeps in-frame clones and lacks some. This sample has roughly 150,000 clones; 70% to 90% occur once, and the top ten carry around 2%. The input for sequencing was peripheral blood, taken on day 0 of AZD1222 vaccination. The receptors originated from an adult in good health.

About this clone: A read error may account for a junction end that differs from germline. The chain links TRBV27 to TRBJ1-1, with D maybe TRBD1 (5 bases). The germline V gene encodes CDR1 MNHEY and CDR2 SMNVEV (reference sequence). The CDR3 is 15 amino acids. CDR3 sequence reads: CASSLSTRGYTEAFF. CDR3 sequence (DNA): TGTGCCAGCAGTCTATCGACCCGGGGCTACACTGAAGCTTTCTTT.

The chain is built from TRBV19 and TRBJ2-1; 8 bases agree with TRBD2. The ends lost 6 bases at V and 7 bases at J; junction bases unmatched: 17. The CDR3 is 17 residues long. Germline V lookup: CDR1 LNHDA, CDR2 SQIVND (reference sequence). CDR3 residues: CASSKIQVSGMNNEQFF. In DNA, the CDR3 is TGTGCCAGTAGCAAGATACAAGTTAGCGGGATGAATAATGAGCAGTTCTTC.

Here the CDR3 reads CAIKGQNTEAFF. The CDR3 nucleotides read TGTGCCATCAAGGGACAGAACACTGAAGCTTTCTTT. The chain uses TRBV10-3 and TRBJ1-1; tentatively, D is TRBD1 (6 bases). V was pared by 7 bases and J by 1 base, with 7 bases between. The V gene's germline CDR1 is ENHRY and CDR2 SYGVKD. The CDR3 has 12 amino acids.

The chain links TRBV6-6 to TRBJ1-6; unclear D gene. The CDR3 consists of 14 residues. V was pared by 2 bases and J by 10 bases, with 12 bases between. Germline CDR1 reads MNHNY; CDR2 reads SVGAGI (reference sequence). CDR3 in DNA: TGTGCCAGCAGTTACCCACAAAGTGGATCACCCCTCCACTTT. Translated, it gives CASSYPQSGSPLHF.

The chain couples TRBV27 to TRBJ1-5, with TRBD1 matching 10 bases. The CDR3 consists of 18 residues. Unmatched junction bases numbered 12, after V lost 5 bases and J lost 2 bases. Germline CDR1 and CDR2: MNHEY and SMNVEV (reference sequence). The CDR3 sequence: CASSLRGQGMERNQPQHF. CDR3 sequence (DNA): TGTGCCAGCAGTCTAAGGGGACAGGGGATGGAACGCAATCAGCCCCAGCATTTT.

The CDR3 is CASSGLAGGNEQFF. The CDR3 DNA is TGTGCCAGCAGCGGACTAGCGGGAGGGAATGAGCAGTTCTTC. The genes are TRBV5-4 and TRBJ2-1, with 15 positions matching TRBD2. The CDR3 sequence is 14 residues long. Germline loops: CDR1 SGHNT, CDR2 YYREEE (reference sequence). The ends lost 4 bases at V and 7 bases at J; junction bases unmatched: 0.

The J gene is TRBJ2-5, the V gene TRBV19; D assignment may be TRBD1 or TRBD2 (5 bases each). Trimming took off 3 bases at V and 4 bases at J, with 9 bases between the two ends. Germline V lookup: CDR1 LNHDA, CDR2 SQIVND (reference sequence). The length of the CDR3 is 13 residues. The CDR3 loop is CASSIGAGETQYF. In DNA, the CDR3 is TGTGCCAGTAGTATTGGGGCGGGAGAGACCCAGTACTTC.

The J gene is TRBJ1-2, the V gene TRBV11-2; unclear D gene. V lost 1 base and J 7 bases, leaving 7 bases between the germline ends. The CDR3 extends over 12 amino acids. Germline CDR1 reads SGHAT; CDR2 reads FQNNGV. CDR3 DNA sequence: TGTGCCAGCAGCTTAGGACGCGCTGGCTACACCTTC. Its protein product is CASSLGRAGYTF.

This chain uses TRBV11-2 with TRBJ2-1, with D perhaps TRBD1 (6 bases). Trimming left V 5 bases short and J 7 bases short, with 9 bases between. The V gene's germline CDR1 is SGHAT and CDR2 FQNNGV. This CDR3 contains 12 residues. As DNA, the CDR3 is TGTGCCAGCAGCGCACAGGGAAATGAGCAGTTCTTC. As protein: CASSAQGNEQFF. Full variable domain (rest looked up from reference TRBV11-2 and TRBJ2-1): EAGVAQSPRYKIIEKRQSVAFWCNPISGHATLYWYQQILGQGPKLLIQFQNNGVVDDSQLPKDRFSAERLKGVDSTLKIQPAKLEDSAVYLCASSAQGNEQFFGPGTRLTVL.

The chain joins TRBV6-4 to TRBJ1-2; 7 bases align to TRBD1. Trimming took 5 bases from V and 0 from J; bases not matched to a gene: 6. CDR3 length: 15 residues. Germline CDR1 reads MRHNA; CDR2 reads SNTAGT. The CDR3 protein is CASSPGQPTNYGYTF. The DNA for the CDR3 is TGTGCCAGCAGTCCGGGACAGCCAACTAACTATGGCTACACCTTC.

The chain is built from TRBV6-1 and TRBJ2-1, with D uncertain. V lost 2 bases to trimming and J lost 10 bases, with 9 bases between them. Germline CDR1 is MNHNS and CDR2 is SASEGT. The CDR3 consists of 12 residues. DNA of the CDR3: TGTGCCAGCAGTGAACCCCCAGGCGAGCAGTTCTTC. Amino acids: CASSEPPGEQFF.

This chain links TRBV30 with TRBJ1-2; 9 nucleotides agree with TRBD1. Germline V CDR1 and CDR2: GTSNPN, SVGIG (reference sequence). J gave up 6 bases and V 3 bases, and 5 bases lay outside the gene matches. CDR3 length: 13 amino acids. CDR3 bases: TGTGCCTGGAGCGGGACAGGGTTCGATGGCTACACCTTC. The encoded protein is CAWSGTGFDGYTF.

This chain joins TRBV18 and TRBJ2-7, with 7 bases that match TRBD1. This CDR3 is built from 14 residues. Germline CDR1 is KGHSH and CDR2 is LQKENI. The V gene end was trimmed by 4 bases and the J gene end by 0 bases; junction bases not matched to a gene: 3. The CDR3 DNA reads as TGTGCCAGCTCACGGGACAGTAGCTCCTACGAGCAGTACTTC. Residues: CASSRDSSSYEQYF. The full variable domain, with the rest looked up from reference TRBV18 and TRBJ2-7, is NAGVMQNPRHLVRRRGQEARLRCSPMKGHSHVYWYRQLPEEGLKFMVYLQKENIIDESGMPKERFSAEFPKEGPSILRIQQVVRGDSAAYFCASSRDSSSYEQYFGPGTRLTVT.

This clone has only one observation. V and J are TRBV6-6 and TRBJ2-2, with a tentative D call TRBD2 (5 bases). Deletions cut 7 bases from V and 1 base from J, with 10 bases between. This CDR3 is built from 14 residues. The germline V gene encodes CDR1 MNHNY and CDR2 SVGAGI (reference sequence). The CDR3 bases are TGTGCCAGCAAAATTGGAGGGAACACCGGGGAGCTGTTTTTT. Translated: CASKIGGNTGELFF.

J is TRBJ2-7 and V is TRBV28, with TRBD2 matching over 10 bases. With V trimmed by 7 bases and J by 1 base, 7 bases remained unmatched. This CDR3 has 15 amino acids. Germline CDR1 reads MDHEN; CDR2 reads SYDVKM. The CDR3 loop is CASTPVAGGSYEQYF. DNA for the CDR3: TGTGCCAGCACCCCGGTAGCGGGAGGATCCTACGAGCAGTACTTC.

The chain carries TRBV18 and TRBJ2-7; no reliable D call. Germline V gene sequence: CDR1 KGHSH, CDR2 LQKENI. Deletions cut 5 bases from V and 2 bases from J, with 10 bases between. This CDR3 contains 13 residues. The CDR3 loop reads CASSVGPTYEQYF. In DNA form, the CDR3 reads TGTGCCAGCTCAGTAGGGCCTACCTACGAGCAGTACTTC.

V is TRBV3-1 (or the pseudogene TRBV3-2) and J is TRBJ1-3, with D uncertain. This CDR3 is 15 amino acids long. V dropped 2 bases and J dropped 8 bases, with 16 bases sitting between them. Germline CDR1 reads LGHDT; CDR2 reads YNNKEL (reference sequence). CDR3 DNA sequence: TGTGCCAGCAGCCAAACACGATCCTCAGTGGACACCATATATTTT. It codes for CASSQTRSSVDTIYF.

The chain joins TRBV11-3 to TRBJ2-1, with TRBD2 matching over 11 bases. V gave up 5 bases and J gave up 8 bases; unmatched junction bases: 11. The CDR3 is 16 amino acids. Germline CDR1 reads SGHNT; CDR2 reads YENEEA. In DNA form, the CDR3 reads TGTGCCAGCAGCGCTCTAGCGGGAGGACCTGTGGATGAGCAGTTCTTC. Encoded protein: CASSALAGGPVDEQFF.

V gene TRBV18 combines with J gene TRBJ2-3; D is possibly TRBD2 (5 bases). Germline V lookup: CDR1 KGHSH, CDR2 LQKENI. The CDR3 loop spans 17 amino acids. The V end was cut by 2 bases, the J end by 4 bases, with 19 bases between. CDR3 sequence: CASSPSLQRLASDTQYF. The CDR3 nucleotides read TGTGCCAGCTCACCATCGTTACAGAGGCTAGCCTCAGATACGCAGTATTTT.

The chain uses TRBV12-3 or TRBV12-4 and TRBJ2-7, with D perhaps matching TRBD2 (6 bases). The CDR3 consists of 13 residues. Trimming stripped 1 base from V and 6 bases from J, with 10 bases between. CDR3 protein: CASSLGGVSEQYF. The CDR3 DNA is TGTGCCAGCAGTTTAGGGGGGGTGAGCGAGCAGTACTTC.

This clone was detected only a few times. The genes are TRBV5-6 and TRBJ2-3; D unresolved. Germline V gene lookup returns CDR1 SGHDT and CDR2 YYEEEE. This CDR3 is built from 14 residues. The V end was cut by 1 base, the J end by 2 bases, with 8 bases between. The CDR3, as DNA: TGTGCCAGCAGCTTGCGGCTGCCCACAGATACGCAGTATTTT. Its translation: CASSLRLPTDTQYF.

The chain uses TRBV7-2 and TRBJ1-4, with a possible D match to TRBD1 (6 bases). The germline gives CDR1 SGHTA, CDR2 FQGNSA. CDR3 length: 15 residues. V gave up 5 bases and J gave up 7 bases, with 17 bases separating them. The CDR3 region is CASSETGLIREKLFF. DNA for the CDR3: TGTGCCAGCAGCGAAACAGGGTTAATACGTGAAAAACTGTTTTTT.

The gene calls are TRBV6-5 and TRBJ1-1; D is unresolved. CDR3 length: 13 residues. The V gene lost 0 bases and the J gene lost 1 base, with 3 bases spanning the gap. The germline V gene encodes CDR1 MNHEY and CDR2 SVGAGI. CDR3 loop: CASSYSTNTEAFF. Written as DNA, the CDR3 is TGTGCCAGCAGTTACTCGACGAACACTGAAGCTTTCTTT.

The chain employs TRBV28 and TRBJ2-7; weak D call: TRBD1 (6 bases). Per the germline V gene, CDR1 is MDHEN and CDR2 is SYDVKM. This CDR3 region has 13 residues. Trimming cost V 6 bases and J 1 base, with 10 bases left between them. The CDR3 nucleotides are TGTGCCAGCAGCCCCGGACAGTCCTACGAGCAGTACTTC. Translation: CASSPGQSYEQYF.

The J gene is TRBJ2-3, the V gene TRBV29-1; D is perhaps TRBD2 (5 bases). The germline V and J ends were trimmed by 4 bases and 1 base, with 12 bases remaining between them. In germline, CDR1 is SQVTM, CDR2 ANQGSEA. CDR3 size: 14 residues. CDR3 protein: CSVGGGLGTDTQYF. CDR3 nucleotides: TGCAGCGTTGGAGGCGGGTTGGGCACAGATACGCAGTATTTT.

This clone was detected once. The chain joins TRBV6-5 to TRBJ1-2, with D perhaps TRBD1 (6 bases). The V and J ends lost 8 bases and 3 bases respectively, with 16 bases between them. The CDR3 is 14 amino acids. CDR1 and CDR2 (germline): MNHEY, SVGAGI. The DNA of the CDR3 is TGTGCCAGCCGAGGGGGAAGCTATGACTATGGCTACACCTTC. This gives the protein CASRGGSYDYGYTF.

The V call is TRBV5-4, the J call TRBJ2-5, with TRBD2 identical over 9 bases. Trimming removed 0 bases from V and 3 bases from J; junction bases left unmatched: 3. This CDR3 contains 15 residues. Germline V lookup: CDR1 SGHNT, CDR2 YYREEE (reference sequence). This chain's CDR3 is CASSLGGRAEETQYF. CDR3 DNA: TGTGCCAGCAGCTTGGGCGGGAGGGCCGAAGAGACCCAGTACTTC.

This clone is a singleton in its sample. The chain has TRBV14 and TRBJ2-7; D is unresolved. The CDR3 totals 14 residues. Germline assignment: CDR1 SGHDN and CDR2 FVKESK. Deletions cut 3 bases from V and 1 base from J, with 10 bases between. The CDR3 DNA follows: TGTGCCAGCAGCCAGCCCGGATTGTCCTACGAGCAGTACTTC. Encoded protein: CASSQPGLSYEQYF. The full variable domain, with the rest looked up from reference TRBV14 and TRBJ2-7, is EAGVTQFPSHSVIEKGQTVTLRCDPISGHDNLYWYRRVMGKEIKFLLHFVKESKQDESGMPNNRFLAERTGGTYSTLKVQPAELEDSGVYFCASSQPGLSYEQYFGPGTRLTVT.

The V gene is TRBV2, the J gene TRBJ2-6; D gene unclear. The CDR3 extends over 14 amino acids. CDR1 is SNHLY and CDR2 is FYNNEI in the germline V gene. Trimming took off 5 bases at V and 0 bases at J, with 5 bases between the two ends. This CDR3 is CASSMDSGANVLTF. CDR3 nucleotide sequence: TGTGCCAGCAGTATGGACTCTGGGGCCAACGTCCTGACTTTC.

The chain joins TRBV9 to TRBJ1-2; 11 bases line up with TRBD1. With V trimmed by 4 bases and J by 5 bases, 10 bases remained unmatched. Germline CDR1 reads SGDLS; CDR2 reads YYNGEE. The CDR3 contains 16 residues. CDR3 residues: CASSPPGTGGGYGYTF. In nucleotides, the CDR3 is TGTGCCAGCAGCCCCCCCGGGACAGGGGGAGGGTATGGCTACACCTTC.